The entry that follows covers one TCR beta chain sequence. This clone was seen once. Its target antigen remains unknown. No much larger clone exists at a distance of one base, and base qualities are not known. The cohort consisted of some 670 healthy bone marrow donors. Cohort members were all nominally healthy when sampled, although unrecorded immune exposures were likely present. The donor tested CMV seropositive and was one of the 289 seropositive cohort members. A peripheral blood sample was provided by each donor, and peripheral blood mononuclear cells were used for TCR beta sequencing. The Qiagen DNeasy Blood Extraction Kit was used to extract genomic DNA from the blood cell samples. Receptor libraries were prepared by the immunoSEQ multiplex PCR assay. A mixture of 60 forward primers for TCR Vbeta segments and 13 reverse primers for TCR Jbeta segments was used in the multiplex PCR. Amplification of the CDR3 region of rearranged TCR beta genes was performed with a multiplex PCR assay on genomic DNA. The amplified TCR beta libraries were sequenced on the Illumina HiSeq System as 87-base-pair reads. As for how the authors treated the data: A later analysis tallied some 79 million unique TCR beta chains across the 666 repertoires, and some 10 million of those chains were shared by two or more donors. To remove PCR and sequencing errors, raw reads were error-corrected and collapsed into unique sequences using a nearest-neighbor algorithm that merged closely related sequences. CDR3 sequences were aligned to IMGT reference sequences to assign V, D and J gene segments. For a sequence to be retained, a match of at least six nucleotides to both a V gene segment and a J gene segment was required. Rearrangements were called productive when the CDR3 lacked stop codons and stayed in frame with V and J; all others were non-productive. Following IMGT convention, CDR3 was defined as the stretch from the second conserved V-encoded cysteine up to the conserved J-encoded phenylalanine. In an earlier analysis of 550 to 650 of the donors, sequences lacking an unambiguous match to a single V gene segment were excluded. An earlier analysis of roughly 590 of the donors called V segments functional above 56.7% productive rearrangements and segregating when the between-donor standard deviation exceeded 5%. To diagnose cytomegalovirus status from the catalog of TCR beta chain sequences, a statistical classification framework was built. In a later analysis, V and J genes were assigned by comparing TCR nucleotide sequences against IMGT/GENE-DB human TR gene sequences. In a later analysis, CDR3 sequences and most-parsimonious VDJ recombination scenarios were assigned using the TCRdist pipeline. In a later analysis, every TCR beta chain was defined by the combination of its CDR3 amino acid sequence and its V-gene family, and reads without a unique V-gene family were dropped. To address suspected cross-contamination and a sequencing artifact, a later analysis removed roughly 580 highly shared, low-generation-probability nucleotide sequences. For each public chain, a later analysis derived a clonal expansion index from normalized ranks of inferred template counts within each repertoire. Generation probabilities in a later analysis came from a VDJ recombination model fitted to out-of-frame rearrangements, and those results were checked against IGoR. In a later analysis, TCR-TCR, TCR-HLA and TCR-CMV co-occurrence was scored with hypergeometric tests, and a repertoire-size bias correction was applied to TCR pairs. To estimate false discovery rates, a later analysis permuted the HLA or CMV assignments 20 times. A later analysis grouped co-occurring TCRs with DBSCAN, adding TCRdist sequence similarity when clustering within HLA-allele-positive subsets. For co-occurrence clustering, repertoires with fewer than 30,000 or more than 120,000 public chains were excluded, along with roughly 5 repertoires with anomalous nucleotide sharing. Entries here come from immuneACCESS through TCRdb and include only in-frame sequences with V and J called. Some clones fail to appear in such tables; in the studies checked, an unresolved V gene covers under half of the shortfall, and the cause of the remainder is unknown. V, J and clone size are those of that table, while D and trimming were read from the DNA. This sample gives approximately 220,000 clones in total; about 80% of them show up just once. Nearly 6% of the sample goes to the ten largest clones.

These data belong to a study of cytomegalovirus exposure and HLA in healthy donors (dated by TCRdb to 2016 to 2017). Looking at the study overall: An earlier analysis of under 600 of the donors reported more than 250 Gb of sequence data and roughly 110 million unique TCR beta sequences from some 180 million T cells. Approximately 300 gigabases of sequencing data and 78 million or so unique TCR sequences were included in an early release covering around 650 HLA-typed donors. Among the roughly 400 genotyped donors, around 81% belonged to the genetic ancestry cluster associated with self-reported Caucasian donors. The study aimed to test whether cataloging public T cell receptors could reveal signatures of past pathogen exposure. The T cell repertoires of 670 or so subjects were profiled by immunosequencing and related to cytomegalovirus serostatus. A separate validation cohort of approximately 120 different subjects was used in addition to the 666-subject first cohort. To predict cytomegalovirus infection status, the study combined high-throughput TCR immunosequencing, statistical association of individual TCRs with disease status, and machine learning. To study patterns of TCR occurrence, a later analysis re-analyzed previously published TCR beta repertoires from 650 to 750 donors and added high-resolution HLA genotyping. Rather than drawing on any new phenotypic data, the later analysis identified candidate immune exposures from TCR beta sequences and the way those sequences occurred across donors. In an earlier analysis of 587 of the donors, high-throughput TCR beta sequencing was used to judge whether each TCR beta V gene segment behaved as functional or pseudogenic. Donor age, sex, ethnicity and CMV serostatus were compiled alongside the repertoire data. In a later genetic analysis, genome-wide SNP genotypes for about 55% of the roughly 700 donors were used, and that subset was treated as a discovery cohort. All discovery cohort repertoires had been generated on a single sequencing platform. HLA typing included class I and class II loci at four-digit resolution. Typing coverage varied by locus: 629-630 donors for A, B, C, DRB1 and DQB1; some 520 for DQA1; more than 600 for DPA1; more than 450 for DPB1. Several DR-DQ haplotypes were handled as single units for association and clustering, since linkage in the cohort was strong. Among roughly 400 genotyped donors of the cohort, an average of about 240,000 unique TCR beta nucleotide sequences were sequenced per donor, approximately 20% of them non-productive.

CDR1 and CDR2 are drawn from the germline V gene (reference sequence): LNHDA, SQIVND. From cysteine to phenylalanine, the CDR3 is 13 amino acids long. The DNA shown is the 39-base CDR3, in frame from base 1. At the junction V is shortened by 6 bases and J by 4 bases; bases outside the gene matches: 4. Results the study describes overall, beyond this receptor: A later analysis associated some 17,000 TCR beta sequences with specific HLA alleles at a false discovery rate of 0.05. Correlated functional status among segregating V segments might reflect linkage disequilibrium, but an unknown experimental factor could not be ruled out. The earlier analysis of fewer than 750 of the donors excluded fewer than 20 rarely observed V segments, including chromosome 9 orphons, because counts were too low. According to a later genetic analysis, donors in an Asian-associated ancestry cluster had fewer N-insertions in productive TCRs than the approximately 700-donor mean. In an earlier analysis of some 500 of the donors, most TCR beta V segments appeared in productive rearrangements about 87% or about 30% of the time, broadly matching IMGT annotations. The cohort was sequenced for TCR beta chains only, and without alpha or paired-chain data the features that could be detected were limited. The authors suggested that the approach could potentially be extended to other disease states and immunological phenotypes. A further reported finding was that TCR beta sequences accurately predicted the HLA-A and HLA-B alleles for most subjects in the first cohort. The classifier was reported to diagnose cytomegalovirus status with high specificity and sensitivity in both the original cohort and the validation cohort. In a later analysis, most CMV-associated TCR beta chains were found to appear HLA-restricted, with HLA associations seemingly driven largely by CMV exposure. According to a later analysis, TCR association rates differed among HLA loci, with DRB1 alleles showing the most associated TCRs and HLA-C alleles showing the fewest. CMV serostatus was the only immune exposure information available for the cohort. A later analysis found that HLA-associated TCR beta chains were more clonally expanded and had lower generation probabilities than equally common non-associated chains. Because some donors lacked HLA typing at each locus, the association tests relied only on the typed subset. The sequencing pipeline was judged likely to have produced a cluster of highly shared sequence variants as a technical artifact. V-gene and J-gene trimming of TCR beta chains was associated with a missense DCLRE1C variant in a later genetic analysis, and the association was replicated in an independent cohort. Some IMGT-functional V segments, including TRBV6-2 and TRBV6-3, could not be distinguished by the 87-base-pair reads and were therefore excluded. In vitro tests confirmed that a few of the cytomegalovirus-associated TCR beta chains recognize cytomegalovirus antigens. Sequencing depth was assumed to be roughly uniform across donors in the presence/absence analyses, though that assumption may not hold. While some public TCRs were present in many individuals, most TCR sequences turned up only very rarely across donors. In a later analysis, several top co-occurrence clusters were reported to appear linked to parvovirus B19, influenza, CMV and Epstein-Barr virus. In the study, some 180 TCR beta chains were listed as associated with cytomegalovirus. When HLA alleles, especially DR and DQ, strongly co-occurred, TCR associations were difficult to assign to individual alleles.

What was sequenced was PBMCs. In this chain, TRBV19 is recombined with TRBJ1-1; a stretch of 8 junction bases matches TRBD1. This sequence was found in a man aged 35 to 55 in good health and CMV-seropositive. The DNA is TGTGCCAGTAGGGACACAGGGGGCACTGAAGCTTTCTTT. The translation is CASRDTGGTEAFF.